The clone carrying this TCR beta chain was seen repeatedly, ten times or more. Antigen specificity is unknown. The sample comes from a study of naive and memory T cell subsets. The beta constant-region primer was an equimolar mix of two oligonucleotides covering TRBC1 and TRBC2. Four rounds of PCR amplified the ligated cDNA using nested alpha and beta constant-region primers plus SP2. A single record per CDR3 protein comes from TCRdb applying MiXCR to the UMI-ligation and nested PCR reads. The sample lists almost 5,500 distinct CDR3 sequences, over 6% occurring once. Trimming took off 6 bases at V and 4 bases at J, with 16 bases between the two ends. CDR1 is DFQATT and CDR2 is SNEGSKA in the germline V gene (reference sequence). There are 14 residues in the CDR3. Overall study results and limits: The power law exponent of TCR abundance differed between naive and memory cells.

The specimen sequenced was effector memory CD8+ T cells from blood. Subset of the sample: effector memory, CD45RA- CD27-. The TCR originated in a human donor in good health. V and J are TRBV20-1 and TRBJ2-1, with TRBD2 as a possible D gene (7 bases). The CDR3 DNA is TGCAGTGCCAAAGGGGGGGGTGAATACAATGAGCAGTTCTTC. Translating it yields CSAKGGGEYNEQFF.